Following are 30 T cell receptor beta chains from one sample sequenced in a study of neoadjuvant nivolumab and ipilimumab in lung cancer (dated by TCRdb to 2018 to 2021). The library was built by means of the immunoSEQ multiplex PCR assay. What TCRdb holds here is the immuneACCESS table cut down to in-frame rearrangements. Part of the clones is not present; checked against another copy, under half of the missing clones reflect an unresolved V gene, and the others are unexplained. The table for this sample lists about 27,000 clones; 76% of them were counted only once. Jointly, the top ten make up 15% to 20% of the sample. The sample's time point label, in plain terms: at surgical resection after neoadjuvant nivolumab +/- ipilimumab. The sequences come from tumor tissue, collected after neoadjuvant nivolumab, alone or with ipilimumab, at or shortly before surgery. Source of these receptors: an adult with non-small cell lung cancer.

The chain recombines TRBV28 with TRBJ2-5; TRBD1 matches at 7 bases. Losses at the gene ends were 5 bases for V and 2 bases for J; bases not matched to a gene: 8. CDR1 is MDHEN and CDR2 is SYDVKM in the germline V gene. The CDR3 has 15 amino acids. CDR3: CASSNIQGWQETQYF. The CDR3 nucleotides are TGTGCCAGCAGTAACATACAGGGGTGGCAAGAGACCCAGTACTTC.

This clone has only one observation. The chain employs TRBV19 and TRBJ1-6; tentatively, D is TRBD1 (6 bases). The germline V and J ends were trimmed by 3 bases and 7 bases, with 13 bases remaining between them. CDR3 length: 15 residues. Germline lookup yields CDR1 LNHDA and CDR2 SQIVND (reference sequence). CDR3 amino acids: CASSIDGGKNSPLHF. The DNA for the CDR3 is TGTGCCAGTAGTATTGATGGGGGCAAGAATTCACCCCTCCACTTT.

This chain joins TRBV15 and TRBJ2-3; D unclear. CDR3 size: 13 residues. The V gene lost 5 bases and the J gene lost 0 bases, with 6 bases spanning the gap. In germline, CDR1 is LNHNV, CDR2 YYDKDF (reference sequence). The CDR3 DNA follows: TGTGCCACCAGCCTGACTAGCACAGATACGCAGTATTTT. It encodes CATSLTSTDTQYF.

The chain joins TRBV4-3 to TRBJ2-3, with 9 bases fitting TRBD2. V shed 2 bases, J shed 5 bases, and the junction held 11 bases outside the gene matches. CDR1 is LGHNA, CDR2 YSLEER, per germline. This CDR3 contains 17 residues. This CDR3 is CASSQLSGGGAGDTQYF. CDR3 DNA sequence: TGCGCCAGCAGCCAACTCTCCGGCGGGGGGGCGGGAGATACGCAGTATTTT.

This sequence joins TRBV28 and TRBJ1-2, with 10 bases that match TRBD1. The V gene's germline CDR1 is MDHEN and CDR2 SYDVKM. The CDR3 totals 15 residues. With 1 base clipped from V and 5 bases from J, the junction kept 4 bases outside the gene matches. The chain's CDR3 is CASSLSGTGDYGYTF. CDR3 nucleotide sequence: TGTGCCAGCAGTTTATCCGGGACAGGGGATTATGGCTACACCTTC.

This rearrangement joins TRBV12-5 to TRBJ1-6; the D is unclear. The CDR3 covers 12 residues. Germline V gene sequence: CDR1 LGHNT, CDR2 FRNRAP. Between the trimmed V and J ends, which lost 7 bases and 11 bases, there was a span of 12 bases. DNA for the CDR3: TGTGCTAGTGCCCTCAGCGTTACACCCCTCCACTTT. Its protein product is CASALSVTPLHF.

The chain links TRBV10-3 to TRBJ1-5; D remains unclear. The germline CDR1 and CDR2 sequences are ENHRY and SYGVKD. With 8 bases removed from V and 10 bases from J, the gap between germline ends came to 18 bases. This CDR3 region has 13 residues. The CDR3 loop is CAIGDKEGSPQHF. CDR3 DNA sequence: TGTGCCATCGGGGATAAGGAGGGCTCTCCCCAGCATTTT.

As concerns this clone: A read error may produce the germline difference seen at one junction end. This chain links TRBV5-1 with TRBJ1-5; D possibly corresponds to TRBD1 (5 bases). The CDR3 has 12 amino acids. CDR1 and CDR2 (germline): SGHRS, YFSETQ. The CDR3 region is CASSLAGEGLSF. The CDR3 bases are TGCGCCAGCAGCTTGGCGGGGGAGGGTCTTTCTTTT. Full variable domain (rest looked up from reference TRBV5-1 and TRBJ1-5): KAGVTQTPRYLIKTRGQQVTLSCSPISGHRSVSWYQQTPGQGLQFLFEYFSETQRNKGNFPGRFSGRQFSNSRSEMNVSTLELGDSALYLCASSLAGEGLSFGDGTRLSIL.

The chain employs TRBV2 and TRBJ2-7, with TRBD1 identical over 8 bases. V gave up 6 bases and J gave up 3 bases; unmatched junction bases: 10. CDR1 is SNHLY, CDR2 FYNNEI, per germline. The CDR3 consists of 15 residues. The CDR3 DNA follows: TGTGCCAGCAGCTCGACCGGGACAGGAGTCTACGAGCAGTACTTC. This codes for CASSSTGTGVYEQYF.

The CDR3 sequence is CASSPETGNYGYTF. The DNA for the CDR3 is TGTGCCAGCTCACCGGAGACAGGGAACTATGGCTACACCTTC. This chain connects TRBV18 to TRBJ1-2, with 7 nucleotides matching TRBD1. This CDR3 spans 14 amino acids. J was trimmed by 2 bases and V by 3 bases; bases with no gene match: 3. CDR1 and CDR2 (germline): KGHSH, LQKENI.

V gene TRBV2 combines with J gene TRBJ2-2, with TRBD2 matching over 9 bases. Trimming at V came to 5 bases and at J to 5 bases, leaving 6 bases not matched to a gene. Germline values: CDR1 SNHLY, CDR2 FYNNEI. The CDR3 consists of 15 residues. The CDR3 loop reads CASSIAGEGTGELFF. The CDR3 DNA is TGTGCCAGCAGTATAGCGGGGGAGGGAACCGGGGAGCTGTTTTTT.

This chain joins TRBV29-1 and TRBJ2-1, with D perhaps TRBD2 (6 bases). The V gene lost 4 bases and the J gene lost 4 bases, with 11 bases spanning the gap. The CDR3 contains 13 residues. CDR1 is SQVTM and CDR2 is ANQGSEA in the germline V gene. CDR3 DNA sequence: TGCAGCGTTGTGTTGGGGGGATACAATGAGCAGTTCTTC. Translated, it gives CSVVLGGYNEQFF.

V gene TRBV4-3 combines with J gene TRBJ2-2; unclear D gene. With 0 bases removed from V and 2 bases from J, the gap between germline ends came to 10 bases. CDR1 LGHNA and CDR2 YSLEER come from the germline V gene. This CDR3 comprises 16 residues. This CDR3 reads CASSQDPPLNTGELFF. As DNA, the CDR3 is TGCGCCAGCAGCCAAGATCCCCCACTTAACACCGGGGAGCTGTTTTTT.

CDR3: CASSELWRYLRGANVLTF. In DNA, the CDR3 is TGTGCCAGCAGTGAACTTTGGCGGTATCTTCGGGGGGCCAACGTCCTGACTTTC. The rearrangement uses TRBV6-1 and TRBJ2-6, with no clear D. The CDR3 runs to 18 residues. The germline V gene has CDR1 MNHNS and CDR2 SASEGT. V was clipped by 2 bases and J by 4 bases, with 18 bases between them.

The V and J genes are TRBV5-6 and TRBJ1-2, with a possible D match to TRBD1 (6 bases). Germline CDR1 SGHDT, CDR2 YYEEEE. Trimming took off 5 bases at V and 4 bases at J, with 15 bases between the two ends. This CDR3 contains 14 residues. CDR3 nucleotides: TGTGCCAGCAGTCGTGGGGGGCCCGGCTATGGCTACACCTTC. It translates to CASSRGGPGYGYTF.

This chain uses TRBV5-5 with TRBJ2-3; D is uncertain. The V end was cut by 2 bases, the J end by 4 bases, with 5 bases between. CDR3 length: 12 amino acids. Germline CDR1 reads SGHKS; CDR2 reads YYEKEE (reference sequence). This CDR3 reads CASSLESDTQYF. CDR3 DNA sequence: TGTGCCAGCAGCTTAGAGTCAGATACGCAGTATTTT. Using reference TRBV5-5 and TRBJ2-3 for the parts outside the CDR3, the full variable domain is DAGVTQSPTHLIKTRGQQVTLRCSPISGHKSVSWYQQVLGQGPQFIFQYYEKEERGRGNFPDRFSARQFPNYSSELNVNALLLGDSALYLCASSLESDTQYFGPGTRLTVL.

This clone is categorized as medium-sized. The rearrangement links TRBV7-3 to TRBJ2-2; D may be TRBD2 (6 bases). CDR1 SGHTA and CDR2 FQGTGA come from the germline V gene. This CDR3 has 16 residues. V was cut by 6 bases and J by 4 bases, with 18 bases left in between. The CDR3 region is CASSPMHGGGTGELFF. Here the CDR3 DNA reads TGTGCCAGCAGTCCGATGCACGGGGGAGGCACCGGGGAGCTGTTTTTT.

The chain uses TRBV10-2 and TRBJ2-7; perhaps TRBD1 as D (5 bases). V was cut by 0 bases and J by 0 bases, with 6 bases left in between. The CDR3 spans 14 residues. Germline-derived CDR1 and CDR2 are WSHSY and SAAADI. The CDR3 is CASSESGPSYEQYF. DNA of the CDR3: TGCGCCAGCAGTGAGTCGGGGCCCTCCTACGAGCAGTACTTC.

CDR3: CSVEARVVSTPQGSQFF. The CDR3 DNA is TGCAGCGTTGAAGCGCGGGTCGTGAGTACCCCCCAGGGATCCCAGTTCTTC. The gene calls are TRBV29-1 and TRBJ2-1, with D tentatively TRBD1 or TRBD2 (5 bases each). Trimming left V 1 base short and J 13 bases short, with 29 bases between. This CDR3 region has 17 residues. The germline V gene encodes CDR1 SQVTM and CDR2 ANQGSEA.

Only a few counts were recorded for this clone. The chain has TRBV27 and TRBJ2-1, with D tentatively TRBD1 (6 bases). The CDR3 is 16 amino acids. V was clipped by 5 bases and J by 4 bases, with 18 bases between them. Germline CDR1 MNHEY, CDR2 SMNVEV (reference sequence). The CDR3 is CASSPRDISRYNEQFF. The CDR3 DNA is TGTGCCAGCAGTCCCCGGGACATCTCGCGGTACAATGAGCAGTTCTTC.

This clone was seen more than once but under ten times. CDR3 sequence: CASSSGGQLNTEAFF. The DNA of the CDR3 is TGTGCCAGCAGCTCGGGGGGACAGTTGAACACTGAAGCTTTCTTT. The V and J genes are TRBV11-2 and TRBJ1-1, with TRBD1 matching over 7 bases. V was pared by 4 bases and J by 0 bases, with 5 bases of the junction left unmatched. From germline, CDR1 is SGHAT and CDR2 FQNNGV. The CDR3 extends over 15 amino acids.

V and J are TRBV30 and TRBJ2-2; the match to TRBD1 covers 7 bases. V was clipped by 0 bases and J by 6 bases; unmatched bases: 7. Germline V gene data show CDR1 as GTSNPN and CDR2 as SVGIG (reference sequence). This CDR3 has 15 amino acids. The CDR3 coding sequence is TGTGCCTGGAGTGTACTCACAGGGGTTGCCGGGGAGCTGTTTTTT. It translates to CAWSVLTGVAGELFF.

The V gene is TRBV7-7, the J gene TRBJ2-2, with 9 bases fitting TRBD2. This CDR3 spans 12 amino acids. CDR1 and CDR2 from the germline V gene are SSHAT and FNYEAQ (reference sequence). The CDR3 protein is CASGGRTGELFF. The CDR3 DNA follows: TGTGCTAGCGGGGGCCGCACCGGGGAGCTGTTTTTT.

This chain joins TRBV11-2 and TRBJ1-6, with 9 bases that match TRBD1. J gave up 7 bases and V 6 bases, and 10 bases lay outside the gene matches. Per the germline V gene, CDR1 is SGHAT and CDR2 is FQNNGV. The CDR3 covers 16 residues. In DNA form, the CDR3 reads TGTGCCAGCAGTCCACAGGGGGCCGGCCGGAATTCACCCCTCCACTTT. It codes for CASSPQGAGRNSPLHF.

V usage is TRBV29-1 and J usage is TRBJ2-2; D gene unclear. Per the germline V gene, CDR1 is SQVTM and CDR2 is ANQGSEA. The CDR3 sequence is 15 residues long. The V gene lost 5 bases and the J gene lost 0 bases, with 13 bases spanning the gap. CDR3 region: CSVPASGSNTGELFF. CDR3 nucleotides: TGCAGCGTTCCAGCCTCAGGATCGAACACCGGGGAGCTGTTTTTT.

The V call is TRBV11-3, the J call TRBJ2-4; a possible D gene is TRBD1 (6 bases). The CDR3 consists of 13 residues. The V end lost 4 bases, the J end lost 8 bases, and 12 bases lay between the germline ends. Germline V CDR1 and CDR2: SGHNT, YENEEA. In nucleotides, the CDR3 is TGTGCCAGCAGCTCCAACAGGGATCACATTCAGTACTTC. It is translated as CASSSNRDHIQYF.

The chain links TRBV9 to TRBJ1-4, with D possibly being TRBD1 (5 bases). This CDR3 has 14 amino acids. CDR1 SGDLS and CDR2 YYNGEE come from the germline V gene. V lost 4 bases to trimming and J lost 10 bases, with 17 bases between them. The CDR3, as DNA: TGTGCCAGCAGCCCGGGGACGGGACTCACAAAACTGTTTTTT. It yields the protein CASSPGTGLTKLFF.

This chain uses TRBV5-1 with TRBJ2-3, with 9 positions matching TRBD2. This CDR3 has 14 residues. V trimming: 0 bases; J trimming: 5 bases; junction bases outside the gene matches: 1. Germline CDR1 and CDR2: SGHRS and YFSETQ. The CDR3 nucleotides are TGCGCCAGCAGCTTGGGAGCGGGGGGAGATACGCAGTATTTT. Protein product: CASSLGAGGDTQYF.

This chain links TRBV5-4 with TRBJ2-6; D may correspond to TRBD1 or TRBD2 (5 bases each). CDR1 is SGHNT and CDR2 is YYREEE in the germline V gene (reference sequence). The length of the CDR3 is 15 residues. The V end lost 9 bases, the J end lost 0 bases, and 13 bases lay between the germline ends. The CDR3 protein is CANSLGTSGANVLTF. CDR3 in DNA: TGTGCCAACTCACTCGGGACCTCTGGGGCCAACGTCCTGACTTTC.

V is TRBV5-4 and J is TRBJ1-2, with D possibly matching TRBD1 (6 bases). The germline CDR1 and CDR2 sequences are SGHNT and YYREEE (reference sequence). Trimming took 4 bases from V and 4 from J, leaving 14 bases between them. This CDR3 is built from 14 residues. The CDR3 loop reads CASSQSDRSYGYTF. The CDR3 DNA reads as TGTGCCAGCAGCCAGAGTGACAGGTCCTATGGCTACACCTTC.